The 12 T cell receptor beta chains given below trace back to one sample, sequenced in a study of T cell changes during pregnancy in multiple sclerosis. Repertoires were generated with immunoSEQ multiplex PCR, while TCRdb's copy carries only in-frame clones and drops some. This table has about 89,000 clones, roughly 93% appearing once. The sample here was peripheral blood, taken in the third trimester of pregnancy. Receptors originate from a female donor with multiple sclerosis, enrolled in a pregnancy study.

This chain joins TRBV7-3 and TRBJ2-2, with D possibly TRBD2 on 5 matching bases. Germline values: CDR1 SGHTA, CDR2 FQGTGA. This CDR3 is 11 amino acids long. The germline V and J ends were trimmed by 9 bases and 6 bases, with 8 bases remaining between them. Here the CDR3 DNA reads TGTGCCAGTACCGGGGCCGGGGAGCTGTTTTTT. It encodes CASTGAGELFF. The whole variable domain, filled in from reference TRBV7-3 and TRBJ2-2, reads GAGVSQTPSNKVTEKGKYVELRCDPISGHTALYWYRQSLGQGPEFLIYFQGTGAADDSGLPNDRFFAVRPEGSVSTLKIQRTERGDSAVYLCASTGAGELFFGEGSRLTVL.

The chain employs TRBV14 and TRBJ1-1, with a possible D match to TRBD1 (6 bases). This CDR3 has 14 residues. The V gene lost 0 bases and the J gene lost 5 bases, with 10 bases spanning the gap. CDR1 SGHDN and CDR2 FVKESK come from the germline V gene. CDR3 sequence reads: CASSQDRGDTEAFF. For the CDR3, the DNA is TGTGCCAGCAGCCAAGACAGGGGAGATACTGAAGCTTTCTTT.

This chain connects TRBV15 to TRBJ1-1; D may be TRBD1 (6 bases). The CDR3 runs 14 residues. Germline V gene sequence: CDR1 LNHNV, CDR2 YYDKDF (reference sequence). V gave up 5 bases and J gave up 0 bases, with 10 bases separating them. CDR3 coding DNA: TGTGCCACCAGCGGGAACAGGGTGAACACTGAAGCTTTCTTT. Translating it yields CATSGNRVNTEAFF.

The sample holds one count of this clone. The V and J genes are TRBV2 and TRBJ2-3, with 8 nucleotides matching TRBD1. Germline loops: CDR1 SNHLY, CDR2 FYNNEI. J lost 0 bases, V lost 5 bases, and 1 base had no gene match. The CDR3 sequence is 14 residues long. Here the CDR3 reads CASSRQGSTDTQYF. CDR3 sequence (DNA): TGTGCCAGCAGTCGACAGGGGAGCACAGATACGCAGTATTTT. The whole variable domain, remainder taken from reference TRBV2 and TRBJ2-3, is EPEVTQTPSHQVTQMGQEVILRCVPISNHLYFYWYRQILGQKVEFLVSFYNNEISEKSEIFDDQFSVERPDGSNFTLKIRSTKLEDSAMYFCASSRQGSTDTQYFGPGTRLTVL.

The J gene is TRBJ2-7, the V gene TRBV18, with 9 bases lining up with TRBD1. Germline CDR1 KGHSH, CDR2 LQKENI. The CDR3 has 17 residues. After removal of 2 bases from V and 4 bases from J, the junction contained 12 bases not matched to a gene. The CDR3 loop is CASSPGWDREKAYEQYF. CDR3 sequence (DNA): TGTGCCAGCTCACCAGGCTGGGACAGGGAGAAGGCTTACGAGCAGTACTTC.

This sequence joins TRBV5-1 and TRBJ1-3; D gene uncertain. The CDR3 has 21 amino acids. V dropped 0 bases and J dropped 2 bases, with 27 bases sitting between them. Germline CDR1 SGHRS, CDR2 YFSETQ. In DNA, the CDR3 is TGCGCCAGCAGCTTGGCGGCCCGGGGATCTATGCCGGATTCTGCTGGAAACACCATATATTTT. Its protein product is CASSLAARGSMPDSAGNTIYF.

The chain joins TRBV2 to TRBJ2-2; D might be TRBD2 (5 bases). Germline V CDR1 and CDR2: SNHLY, FYNNEI. Trimming shortened V by 6 bases and J by 3 bases, and 14 bases separated the two germline ends. The CDR3 runs 15 residues. CDR3 sequence: CASRARGGDTGELFF. The CDR3 coding sequence is TGTGCCAGCAGGGCTCGGGGTGGGGACACCGGGGAGCTGTTTTTT. Drawing the rest from reference TRBV2 and TRBJ2-2, the complete variable domain is EPEVTQTPSHQVTQMGQEVILRCVPISNHLYFYWYRQILGQKVEFLVSFYNNEISEKSEIFDDQFSVERPDGSNFTLKIRSTKLEDSAMYFCASRARGGDTGELFFGEGSRLTVL.

The rearrangement links TRBV4-1 to TRBJ2-3, with 8 bases that match TRBD1. V was pared by 5 bases and J by 5 bases, with 3 bases of the junction left unmatched. The CDR3 contains 13 residues. Per germline, CDR1 MGHRA and CDR2 YSYEKL. CDR3 bases: TGCGCCAGCAGCATCAGGGGGCAAGATACGCAGTATTTT. Encoded protein: CASSIRGQDTQYF.

The chain combines TRBV27 with TRBJ2-1, with TRBD2 matching over 10 bases. Trimming cost V 4 bases and J 7 bases; bases outside gene matches: 16. Germline values: CDR1 MNHEY, CDR2 SMNVEV (reference sequence). The CDR3 is 18 residues long. The CDR3 DNA reads as TGTGCCAGCAGTTCCCGATTTTTAGCGGGAGGCCTCCGGAATGAGCAGTTCTTC. The encoded protein is CASSSRFLAGGLRNEQFF.

This chain uses TRBV27 with TRBJ2-7; 7 bases are shared with TRBD1. Trimming took 7 bases from V and 7 from J; bases not matched to a gene: 7. The CDR3 spans 12 residues. Germline assignment: CDR1 MNHEY and CDR2 SMNVEV (reference sequence). CDR3 DNA sequence: TGTGCCAGCACGACAGGGTTGAGGGAGCAGTACTTC. It translates to CASTTGLREQYF.

This chain links TRBV7-9 with TRBJ2-1; 9 nucleotides agree with TRBD2. The CDR3 spans 17 residues. Germline V lookup: CDR1 SEHNR, CDR2 FQNEAQ (reference sequence). V lost 2 bases and J lost 8; bases outside the gene matches: 13. The CDR3: CASSLIGGRAGADEQFF. In DNA, the CDR3 is TGTGCCAGCAGCTTAATAGGCGGGAGGGCCGGTGCTGATGAGCAGTTCTTC.

V is TRBV19 and J is TRBJ2-3; D perhaps matches TRBD1 (6 bases). The CDR3 totals 15 residues. V was shortened by 10 bases and J by 1 base, with 18 bases between the two germline ends. Germline CDR1 and CDR2: LNHDA and SQIVND (reference sequence). CDR3 DNA: TGTGCCACCTCCCCCTGGGACACCGGCACAGATACGCAGTATTTT. Translation: CATSPWDTGTDTQYF.